This T cell receptor (beta chain) came from a study of T cell responses to AZD1222 COVID-19 vaccine. Sequencing was performed with immunoSEQ multiplex PCR; in TCRdb, only in-frame clones are kept and a portion is missing. The sample has 110,000 or so clones, approximately 90% seen once. Between the trimmed V and J ends, which lost 10 bases and 3 bases, there was a span of 9 bases. The CDR3 length is 11 residues. Looked up from germline, CDR1 is ENHRY and CDR2 is SYGVKD. The chain is built from TRBV10-3 and TRBJ1-2; weak D call: TRBD1 (5 bases). Here the sequenced sample was peripheral blood, taken on day 0 of AZD1222 vaccination. The sequence came from an adult in good health. The CDR3: CATQGDYGYTF. In DNA form, the CDR3 reads TGTGCCACCCAGGGAGACTATGGCTACACCTTC.